A single sample gave rise to the 15 T cell receptor beta chains below, sequenced in a study of OX40 agonist ivuxolimab in advanced cancers. TCRdb's copy holds only in-frame clones and misses some; the assay was immunoSEQ multiplex PCR. This table holds around 53,000 clones, around four fifths found once. Material: CD4+ or CD8+ T cells sorted from blood, obtained in a trial of the OX40 agonist ivuxolimab. All receptors derive from an adult with an advanced solid tumor such as melanoma, head and neck, liver or kidney cancer.

V is TRBV19 and J is TRBJ2-3; no firm D call. V was clipped by 1 base and J by 0 bases, with 11 bases between them. This CDR3 is built from 16 residues. The germline V gene encodes CDR1 LNHDA and CDR2 SQIVND (reference sequence). The chain's CDR3 is CASSIGPLGSTDTQYF. CDR3 DNA sequence: TGTGCCAGTAGTATAGGCCCCTTGGGTAGCACAGATACGCAGTATTTT.

CDR3 DNA sequence: TGTGCCAGCAGCGGGGGGCTGGGCTCCTACGAGCAGTACTTC. Translation: CASSGGLGSYEQYF. The V and J genes are TRBV9 and TRBJ2-7, with TRBD1 as a possible D gene (6 bases). This CDR3 is 14 amino acids long. Trimming left V 3 bases short and J 0 bases short, with 10 bases between. Germline CDR1 SGDLS, CDR2 YYNGEE.

This clone is labeled medium-sized. The gene calls are TRBV7-2 and TRBJ1-2; no definite D call. Trimming removed 1 base at V and 5 bases at J, with 14 bases between. Germline CDR1 reads SGHTA; CDR2 reads FQGNSA. This CDR3 is 15 amino acids long. CDR3 bases: TGTGCCAGCAGCTTAGGTCCAGGAAGGGAATATGGCTACACCTTC. Its translation is CASSLGPGREYGYTF.

The chain couples TRBV4-3 to TRBJ2-1; 8 bases agree with TRBD2. J was trimmed by 10 bases and V by 8 bases; bases with no gene match: 13. Per the germline V gene, CDR1 is LGHNA and CDR2 is YSLEER. This CDR3 is 14 amino acids long. The CDR3 DNA reads TGCGCCAGCGGGACGCGGGGGGTTAAAGGGGAGCAGTTCTTC. Its protein product is CASGTRGVKGEQFF.

DNA of the CDR3: TGTGCCAGCAGCTTAGCAGGGTTTGGAAACACCATATATTTT. Encoded protein: CASSLAGFGNTIYF. The chain joins TRBV7-9 to TRBJ1-3; no clear D gene. Germline CDR1 reads SEHNR; CDR2 reads FQNEAQ (reference sequence). V dropped 0 bases and J dropped 3 bases, with 6 bases sitting between them. The CDR3 has 14 amino acids.

This rearrangement joins TRBV6-5 to TRBJ1-1; D perhaps matches TRBD1 (5 bases). There are 13 residues in the CDR3. Trimming removed 2 bases from V and 1 base from J, with 5 bases in between. The germline gives CDR1 MNHEY, CDR2 SVGAGI. The CDR3 region has the DNA TGTGCCAGCAGTTACACAGGGAACACTGAAGCTTTCTTT. Translated, it gives CASSYTGNTEAFF.

The chain links TRBV19 to TRBJ1-1; D remains unclear. The germline V gene encodes CDR1 LNHDA and CDR2 SQIVND (reference sequence). The CDR3 is 11 amino acids. V was pared by 3 bases and J by 10 bases, with 9 bases between. CDR3 sequence (DNA): TGTGCCAGTAGTATTGCTGTTGGAGCTTTCTTT. It specifies CASSIAVGAFF.

The chain is built from TRBV5-1 and TRBJ2-1; 7 positions match TRBD1. Losses at the gene ends were 4 bases for V and 8 bases for J; bases not matched to a gene: 6. The CDR3 runs 13 residues. In germline, CDR1 is SGHRS, CDR2 YFSETQ. CDR3 sequence reads: CASSKGQADEQFF. The CDR3 coding sequence is TGCGCCAGCAGCAAAGGACAGGCGGATGAGCAGTTCTTC.

The chain couples TRBV9 to TRBJ1-6, with TRBD1 identical over 7 bases. The germline CDR1 and CDR2 sequences are SGDLS and YYNGEE. The CDR3 has 13 residues. V trimming: 3 bases; J trimming: 10 bases; junction bases outside the gene matches: 4. The CDR3, as DNA: TGTGCCAGCAGCGCGGGACAGCAATCACCCCTCCACTTT. This encodes CASSAGQQSPLHF.

The chain recombines TRBV18 with TRBJ2-1, with 11 bases that match TRBD2. Germline V gene sequence: CDR1 KGHSH, CDR2 LQKENI. Germline trimming cut 3 bases from V and 8 bases from J; bases unmatched to any gene: 6. This CDR3 spans 15 amino acids. The CDR3 sequence: CASSPIAGGPDEQFF. For the CDR3, the DNA is TGTGCCAGCTCACCGATAGCGGGAGGGCCGGATGAGCAGTTCTTC. The complete variable domain, with remaining parts taken from reference TRBV18 and TRBJ2-1, reads NAGVMQNPRHLVRRRGQEARLRCSPMKGHSHVYWYRQLPEEGLKFMVYLQKENIIDESGMPKERFSAEFPKEGPSILRIQQVVRGDSAAYFCASSPIAGGPDEQFFGPGTRLTVL.

The rearrangement uses TRBV6-6 and TRBJ1-1; D is undetermined. Germline V gene data show CDR1 as MNHNY and CDR2 as SVGAGI (reference sequence). This CDR3 contains 11 residues. V lost 10 bases to trimming and J lost 6 bases, with 12 bases between them. The CDR3 sequence: CATEGNAEAFF. CDR3 bases: TGTGCCACCGAGGGAAACGCTGAAGCTTTCTTT.

This chain links TRBV7-9 with TRBJ2-3, with 12 bases fitting TRBD2. CDR1 and CDR2 (germline): SEHNR, FQNEAQ (reference sequence). The CDR3 is 16 residues long. J lost 6 bases, V lost 5 bases, and 9 bases had no gene match. In nucleotides, the CDR3 is TGTGCCAGCAGCCCTACTAGCGGGGGGCCTAGGGATACGCAGTATTTT. Translating it yields CASSPTSGGPRDTQYF.

This chain links TRBV4-1 with TRBJ2-5; 10 positions match TRBD1. The CDR3 has 14 residues. V lost 2 bases, J lost 5 bases, and 2 bases stayed unmatched. Per germline, CDR1 MGHRA and CDR2 YSYEKL. As DNA, the CDR3 is TGCGCCAGCAGCCAAAGGACAGGGGGGGAGACCCAGTACTTC. This gives the protein CASSQRTGGETQYF.

The CDR3 region has the DNA TGCGCCAGCAGCTTGGCTTTGGGTCAGGGCGAGCAGTACTTC. Its protein product is CASSLALGQGEQYF. V and J are TRBV5-1 and TRBJ2-7, with a tentative D call TRBD1 (5 bases). This CDR3 is 14 amino acids long. Deletions cut 0 bases from V and 6 bases from J, with 13 bases between. Germline assignment: CDR1 SGHRS and CDR2 YFSETQ.

The rearrangement links TRBV30 to TRBJ2-5; D may be TRBD1 (5 bases). This CDR3 spans 12 amino acids. Germline V CDR1 and CDR2: GTSNPN, SVGIG (reference sequence). V shed 2 bases and J shed 5 bases, with 9 bases lying between them. CDR3 region: CAWSITGETQYF. CDR3 in DNA: TGTGCCTGGAGTATCACAGGCGAGACCCAGTACTTC.